What follows describes a single TCR beta chain. What it binds is not known. TCR beta VDJ and CDR3 profiles were obtained from a genomic DNA template. TCRdb recomputed calls from the reads with MiXCR, one row per CDR3 protein. The sample lists some 190,000 distinct CDR3 sequences; just over 45% were seen once. The CDR3 contains 11 residues. Germline V gene lookup returns CDR1 DFQATT and CDR2 SNEGSKA (reference sequence). Trimming pared 6 bases from V and 0 bases from J, leaving 0 bases between. The entry originates in a study of CD8+CD57+ T cells in acquired aplastic anemia. In the study overall: The average read count for CD4+ cells in healthy donors was 9 million to 14 million.

Notes on the study in general: Any difference that existed in CD8+ Simpson's diversity between patients and controls was not significant.

The sequencing input was sorted CD4+, CD8+, or CD8+CD57+ T cells (not recorded which) from PBMCs. This receptor was obtained from a human donor in good health. The rearrangement links TRBV20-1 to TRBJ2-6; no clear D. CDR3 region: CSASGANVLTF. Written as DNA, the CDR3 is TGCAGTGCCTCTGGGGCCAACGTCCTGACTTTC.